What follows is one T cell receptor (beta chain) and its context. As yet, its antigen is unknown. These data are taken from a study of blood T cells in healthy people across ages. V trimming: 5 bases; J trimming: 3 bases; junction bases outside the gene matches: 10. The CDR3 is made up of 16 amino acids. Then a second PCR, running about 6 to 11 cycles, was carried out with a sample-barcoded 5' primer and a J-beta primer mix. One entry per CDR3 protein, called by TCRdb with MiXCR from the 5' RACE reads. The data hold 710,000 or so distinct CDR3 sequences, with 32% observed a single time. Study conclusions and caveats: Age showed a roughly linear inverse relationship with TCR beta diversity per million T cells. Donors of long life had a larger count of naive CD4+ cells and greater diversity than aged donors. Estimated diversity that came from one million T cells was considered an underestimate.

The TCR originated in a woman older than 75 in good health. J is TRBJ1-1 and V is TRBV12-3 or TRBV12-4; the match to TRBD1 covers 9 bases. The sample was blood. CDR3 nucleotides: TGTGCCAGCAGTACCAGCCACCGGGACAGGGACACTGAAGCTTTCTTT. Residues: CASSTSHRDRDTEAFF.